Below are 25 T cell receptor beta chains sequenced from a single sample in a study of shared clonotypes between healthy human individuals. Clones were read by immunoSEQ multiplex PCR, and TCRdb kept only the in-frame ones, dropping some. In the table there are a few million clones, approximately 92% of which are singletons. The sample was naive CD4+ T cells sorted from blood. Described subset: CD45RA+ positively selected. The receptors stem from a young man in good health.

The genes are TRBV4-3 and TRBJ2-3, with TRBD2 matching 8 bases. Unmatched junction bases numbered 0, after V lost 6 bases and J lost 1 base. From germline, CDR1 is LGHNA and CDR2 YSLEER. The CDR3 is 13 residues long. CDR3 sequence: CASRLAGTDTQYF. The CDR3 bases are TGCGCCAGCAGACTAGCGGGCACAGATACGCAGTATTTT.

This clone was seen just once. CDR3 nucleotide sequence: TGTGCCAGCAGCTCGGACGGCGGGGGTGGCTACACCTTC. It yields the protein CASSSDGGGGYTF. This chain links TRBV7-2 with TRBJ1-2; a possible D gene is TRBD1 (5 bases). This CDR3 region has 13 residues. Per the germline V gene, CDR1 is SGHTA and CDR2 is FQGNSA. The V end was cut by 4 bases, the J end by 7 bases, with 13 bases between.

The V gene is TRBV30, the J gene TRBJ2-7; 8 bases match TRBD1. The germline V gene has CDR1 GTSNPN and CDR2 SVGIG (reference sequence). The CDR3 spans 14 residues. J gave up 6 bases and V 0 bases, and 7 bases lay outside the gene matches. The CDR3 DNA is TGTGCCTGGAGTGTGCGTCAGGGGGCTAGCGAGCAGTACTTC. It encodes CAWSVRQGASEQYF.

V is TRBV11-3 and J is TRBJ2-3, with 7 bases that match TRBD1. Germline loops: CDR1 SGHNT, CDR2 YENEEA. Losses at the gene ends were 5 bases for V and 3 bases for J; bases not matched to a gene: 5. This CDR3 spans 14 amino acids. DNA for the CDR3: TGTGCCAGCAGCCCCAACAGGGGTACAGATACGCAGTATTTT. Its translation: CASSPNRGTDTQYF. Full variable domain (rest looked up from reference TRBV11-3 and TRBJ2-3): EAGVVQSPRYKIIEKKQPVAFWCNPISGHNTLYWYLQNLGQGPELLIRYENEEAVDDSQLPKDRFSAERLKGVDSTLKIQPAELGDSAVYLCASSPNRGTDTQYFGPGTRLTVL.

The chain uses TRBV18 and TRBJ1-2; no clear D. Germline CDR1 KGHSH, CDR2 LQKENI. Deletions cut 2 bases from V and 8 bases from J, with 15 bases between. CDR3 length: 14 amino acids. CDR3 residues: CASSPMASSQGYTF. The DNA for the CDR3 is TGTGCCAGCTCACCAATGGCCAGTAGTCAAGGCTACACCTTC.

With regard to this clone: Other DNA sequences in this sample translate to the same CDR3. This chain uses TRBV5-1 with TRBJ1-6, with D perhaps TRBD1 (5 bases). Germline loops: CDR1 SGHRS, CDR2 YFSETQ. CDR3 length: 14 residues. Trimming stripped 0 bases from V and 6 bases from J, with 7 bases between. CDR3: CASSLGDSNSPLHF. CDR3 nucleotide sequence: TGCGCCAGCAGCTTGGGAGACAGTAATTCACCCCTCCACTTT.

To note about this clone: A junction end diverges from the germline sequence, so it may reflect a read error. V and J are TRBV7-7 and TRBJ2-1; D remains unclear. The germline gives CDR1 SSHAT, CDR2 FNYEAQ (reference sequence). The CDR3 covers 14 residues. The CDR3 DNA follows: TGTGCTAGCAGCTTAGATCCCCAAAGCGATGAGCAGTTCTTC. The encoded protein is CASSLDPQSDEQFF.

The chain links TRBV2 to TRBJ2-5; 8 nucleotides align to TRBD2. Unmatched junction bases numbered 7, after V lost 8 bases and J lost 5 bases. Germline CDR1 and CDR2: SNHLY and FYNNEI. The CDR3 sequence is 13 residues long. The CDR3 is CASQAGGMETQYF. The CDR3 DNA reads TGTGCCAGCCAGGCGGGGGGAATGGAGACCCAGTACTTC.

CDR3 loop: CASSYSLPGQGAYEQYF. DNA of the CDR3: TGTGCCAGCAGCTATAGTCTACCGGGACAGGGGGCTTACGAGCAGTACTTC. This chain connects TRBV7-9 to TRBJ2-7, with 12 positions matching TRBD1. The CDR3 has 17 amino acids. Losses at the gene ends were 4 bases for V and 4 bases for J; bases not matched to a gene: 11. Per germline, CDR1 SEHNR and CDR2 FQNEAQ (reference sequence).

This clone showed up just once. The genes are TRBV12-5 and TRBJ2-1; TRBD2 aligns across 8 bases. The germline V gene has CDR1 LGHNT and CDR2 FRNRAP. V lost 0 bases to trimming and J lost 7 bases; unmatched junction nucleotides: 8. The CDR3 covers 16 residues. Here the CDR3 reads CASGLVLTSGGNEQFF. The CDR3, as DNA: TGTGCTAGTGGTTTGGTACTAACTAGCGGAGGGAATGAGCAGTTCTTC.

V gene TRBV6-5 combines with J gene TRBJ2-7, with 8 positions matching TRBD1. V lost 7 bases, J lost 5 bases, and 10 bases stayed unmatched. The CDR3 extends over 14 amino acids. Germline V gene data show CDR1 as MNHEY and CDR2 as SVGAGI. Here the CDR3 reads CASNFGGQGNEQYF. The CDR3 DNA is TGTGCCAGCAACTTTGGAGGACAGGGCAACGAGCAGTACTTC.

The chain links TRBV28 to TRBJ1-2; no firm D call. The CDR3 runs to 14 residues. Trimming shortened V by 2 bases and J by 6 bases, and 13 bases separated the two germline ends. The germline V gene has CDR1 MDHEN and CDR2 SYDVKM. This CDR3 is CASSLASNTNGYTF. The CDR3 region has the DNA TGTGCCAGCAGTTTAGCCTCGAACACTAATGGCTACACCTTC.

This clone was recorded a few times. This sequence joins TRBV10-3 and TRBJ1-1; weak D call: TRBD1 (5 bases). In germline, CDR1 is ENHRY, CDR2 SYGVKD. CDR3 length: 11 residues. Trimming took 8 bases from V and 5 from J, leaving 9 bases between them. This CDR3 reads CAIGRDTEAFF. CDR3 in DNA: TGTGCCATCGGCAGGGATACTGAAGCTTTCTTT.

The sample holds one count of this clone. This sequence joins TRBV5-6 and TRBJ1-4, with D unclear. CDR3 length: 18 amino acids. Trimming took off 1 base at V and 2 bases at J, with 18 bases between the two ends. Germline loops: CDR1 SGHDT, CDR2 YYEEEE. The CDR3 region is CASSLIGQTVATNEKLFF. The CDR3, as DNA: TGTGCCAGCAGCTTGATCGGTCAGACGGTGGCGACTAATGAAAAACTGTTTTTT.

The chain employs TRBV6-6 and TRBJ1-1; D not resolved. The CDR3 sequence is 15 residues long. V lost 0 bases and J 3 bases, leaving 11 bases between the germline ends. Germline assignment: CDR1 MNHNY and CDR2 SVGAGI (reference sequence). CDR3 in DNA: TGTGCCAGCAGTTACTCGTACGGCGGGGACACTGAAGCTTTCTTT. The encoded protein is CASSYSYGGDTEAFF.

Turning to this clone: The same CDR3 also results from other DNA sequences found in this sample. The chain carries TRBV4-3 and TRBJ2-1; D assignment may be TRBD1 or TRBD2 (6 bases each). The CDR3 covers 15 residues. CDR1 is LGHNA, CDR2 YSLEER, per germline. Trimming took off 1 base at V and 2 bases at J, with 9 bases between the two ends. The CDR3 DNA sequence: TGCGCCAGCAGCCAAGGGAGGGGGACCTACAATGAGCAGTTCTTC. Its translation: CASSQGRGTYNEQFF.

V gene TRBV6-1 combines with J gene TRBJ1-3, with unresolved D. Germline values: CDR1 MNHNS, CDR2 SASEGT. Trimming left V 1 base short and J 4 bases short, with 17 bases between. The CDR3 length is 17 residues. The CDR3 DNA reads as TGTGCCAGCAGTGAAGGCGCTTTTGGGATTATAGGAAACACCATATATTTT. Translation: CASSEGAFGIIGNTIYF.

This clone was observed a single time. The chain is built from TRBV9 and TRBJ2-1; the D gene is possibly TRBD2 (7 bases). Looked up from germline, CDR1 is SGDLS and CDR2 is YYNGEE. The CDR3 consists of 19 residues. V was pared by 0 bases and J by 1 base, with 20 bases between. The CDR3 DNA follows: TGTGCCAGCAGCGTAGAGGGGGGGTTCGGTGTTACTTCCTACAATGAGCAGTTCTTC. This translates into CASSVEGGFGVTSYNEQFF.

The rearrangement joins TRBV11-2 to TRBJ2-7; 7 bases line up with TRBD2. The CDR3 is 15 amino acids. Germline loops: CDR1 SGHAT, CDR2 FQNNGV. The junction had 7 bases not matched to a gene; V was cut back by 5 bases and J by 0 bases. The CDR3 nucleotides read TGTGCCAGCAGCCGCAGACTAGCAAGCTCCTACGAGCAGTACTTC. Protein: CASSRRLASSYEQYF.

This chain connects TRBV5-1 to TRBJ2-7; D perhaps matches TRBD2 (5 bases). V was trimmed by 3 bases and J by 4 bases, leaving 17 bases between them. Germline CDR1 reads SGHRS; CDR2 reads YFSETQ. The CDR3 contains 15 residues. CDR3 in amino acids: CASSSGDSKNYEQYF. The CDR3 DNA is TGCGCCAGCAGCTCCGGGGATAGCAAGAATTACGAGCAGTACTTC.

The chain couples TRBV28 to TRBJ1-1; 10 bases match TRBD1. This CDR3 contains 19 residues. The germline CDR1 and CDR2 sequences are MDHEN and SYDVKM. V trimming: 2 bases; J trimming: 0 bases; junction bases outside the gene matches: 12. The CDR3 DNA sequence: TGTGCCAGCAGTTTAGGAGGACAGGGGGAATGGGCTATGAACACTGAAGCTTTCTTT. Amino acids: CASSLGGQGEWAMNTEAFF.

To note about this clone: Other DNA sequences in the sample encode the same CDR3. V and J are TRBV18 and TRBJ2-5, with a weak D call TRBD1 (5 bases). V was shortened by 3 bases and J by 4 bases, with 12 bases between the two germline ends. Looked up from germline, CDR1 is KGHSH and CDR2 is LQKENI. The CDR3 is 14 amino acids. The chain's CDR3 is CASSPTGRVETQYF. The CDR3 DNA reads as TGTGCCAGCTCACCGACGGGCAGGGTAGAGACCCAGTACTTC.

This clone was detected only once. This chain connects TRBV10-3 to TRBJ1-2; the D is unclear. Germline CDR1 is ENHRY and CDR2 is SYGVKD. The length of the CDR3 is 13 residues. The germline V and J ends were trimmed by 10 bases and 6 bases, with 18 bases remaining between them. The CDR3 DNA is TGTGCCACCTATCGGACGGCTATTGATGGCTACACCTTC. It yields the protein CATYRTAIDGYTF.

The chain has TRBV30 and TRBJ1-4, with D possibly matching TRBD1 (6 bases). This CDR3 has 15 amino acids. Germline V gene data show CDR1 as GTSNPN and CDR2 as SVGIG (reference sequence). The germline V and J ends were trimmed by 2 bases and 0 bases, with 10 bases remaining between them. The CDR3 DNA is TGTGCCTGGAGTAGGGACATCGCAACTAATGAAAAACTGTTTTTT. This gives the protein CAWSRDIATNEKLFF.

This rearrangement joins TRBV4-2 to TRBJ1-1, with a tentative D call TRBD1 (6 bases). V shed 0 bases and J shed 4 bases, with 9 bases lying between them. Germline CDR1 reads LGHNA; CDR2 reads YNFKEQ. This CDR3 region has 14 residues. The CDR3 region is CASSQEGAGTEAFF. The CDR3 nucleotides read TGTGCCAGCAGCCAAGAGGGGGCTGGCACTGAAGCTTTCTTT.